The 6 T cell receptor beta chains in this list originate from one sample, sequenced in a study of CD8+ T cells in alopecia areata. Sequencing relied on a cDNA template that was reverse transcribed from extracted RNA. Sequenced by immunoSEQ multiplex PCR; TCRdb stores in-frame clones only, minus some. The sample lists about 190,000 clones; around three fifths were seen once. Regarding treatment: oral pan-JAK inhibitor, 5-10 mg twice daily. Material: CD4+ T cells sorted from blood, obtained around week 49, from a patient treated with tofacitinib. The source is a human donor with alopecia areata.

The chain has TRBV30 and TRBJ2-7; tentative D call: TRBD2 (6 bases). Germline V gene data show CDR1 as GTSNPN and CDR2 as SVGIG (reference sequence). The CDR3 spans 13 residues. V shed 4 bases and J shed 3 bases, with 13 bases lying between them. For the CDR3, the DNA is TGTGCCTGGAATACAGGACTAAACTACGAGCAGTACTTC. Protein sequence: CAWNTGLNYEQYF.

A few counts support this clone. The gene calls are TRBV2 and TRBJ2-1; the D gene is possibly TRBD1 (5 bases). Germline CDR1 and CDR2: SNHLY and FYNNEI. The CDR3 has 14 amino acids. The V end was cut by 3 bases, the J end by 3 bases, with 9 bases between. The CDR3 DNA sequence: TGTGCCAGCAGTGATCCCAGGGTCTACAATGAGCAGTTCTTC. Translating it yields CASSDPRVYNEQFF.

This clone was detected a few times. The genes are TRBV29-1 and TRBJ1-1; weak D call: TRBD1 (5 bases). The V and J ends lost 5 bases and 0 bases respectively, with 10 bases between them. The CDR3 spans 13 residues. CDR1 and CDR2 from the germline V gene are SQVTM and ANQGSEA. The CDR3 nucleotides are TGCAGCGTTTGGAAACAGGTGAACACTGAAGCTTTCTTT. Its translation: CSVWKQVNTEAFF.

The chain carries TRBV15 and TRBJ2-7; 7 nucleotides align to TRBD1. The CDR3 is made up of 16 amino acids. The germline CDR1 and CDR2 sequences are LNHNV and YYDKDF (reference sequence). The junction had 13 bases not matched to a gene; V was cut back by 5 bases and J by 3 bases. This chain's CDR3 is CATSRPRLGTVYEQYF. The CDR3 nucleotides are TGTGCCACCAGCCGCCCACGTCTGGGGACAGTCTACGAGCAGTACTTC.

CDR3 bases: TGTGCCAGCAGGCAAGGACGGCCGAACACCGGGGAGCTGTTTTTT. This encodes CASRQGRPNTGELFF. This chain links TRBV13 with TRBJ2-2; D is ambiguous. The germline CDR1 and CDR2 sequences are PRHDT and FYEKMQ (reference sequence). The CDR3 length is 15 residues. The V end lost 6 bases, the J end lost 0 bases, and 11 bases lay between the germline ends.

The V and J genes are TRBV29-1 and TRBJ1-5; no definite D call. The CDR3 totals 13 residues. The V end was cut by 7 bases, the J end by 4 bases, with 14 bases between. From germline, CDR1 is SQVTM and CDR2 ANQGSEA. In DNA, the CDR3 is TGCAGCGCAGGCGACGGACGGAATCAGCCCCAGCATTTT. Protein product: CSAGDGRNQPQHF.